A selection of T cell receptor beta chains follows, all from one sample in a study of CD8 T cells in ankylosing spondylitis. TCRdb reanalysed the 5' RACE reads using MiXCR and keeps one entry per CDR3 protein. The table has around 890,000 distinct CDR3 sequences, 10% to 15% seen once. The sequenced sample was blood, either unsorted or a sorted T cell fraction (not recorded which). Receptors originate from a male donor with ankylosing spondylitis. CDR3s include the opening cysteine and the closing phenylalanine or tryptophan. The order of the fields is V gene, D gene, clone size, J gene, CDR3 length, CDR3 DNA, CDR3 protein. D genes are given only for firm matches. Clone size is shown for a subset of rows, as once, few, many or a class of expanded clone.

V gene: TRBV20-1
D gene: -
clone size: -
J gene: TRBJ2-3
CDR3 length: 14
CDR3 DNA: TGCAGTGCGAGTTGGGGTATCAGCACAGATACGCAGTATTTT
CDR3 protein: CSASWGISTDTQYF

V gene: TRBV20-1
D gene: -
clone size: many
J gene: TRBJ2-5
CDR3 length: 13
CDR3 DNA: TGCAGTGCTAGTGGGCAGGGCCTAAAGACCCAGTACTTC
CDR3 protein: CSASGQGLKTQYF

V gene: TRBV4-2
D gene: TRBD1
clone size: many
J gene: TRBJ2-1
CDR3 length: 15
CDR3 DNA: TGTGCCAGCAGCCAAGACAGGGGGCGGGCGTACGAGCAGTTCTTC
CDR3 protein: CASSQDRGRAYEQFF

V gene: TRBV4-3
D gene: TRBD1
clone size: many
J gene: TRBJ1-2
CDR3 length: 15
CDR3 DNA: TGCGCCAGCAGCCAGACAGGGACAGGGGGCTATGGCTACACCTTC
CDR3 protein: CASSQTGTGGYGYTF

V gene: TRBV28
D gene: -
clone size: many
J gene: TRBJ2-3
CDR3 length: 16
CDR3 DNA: TGTGCCAGCAGTAACATGGGCAGGGGAGGAACAGATACGCAGTATTTT
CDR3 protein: CASSNMGRGGTDTQYF

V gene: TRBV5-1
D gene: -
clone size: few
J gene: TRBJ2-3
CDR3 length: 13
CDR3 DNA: TGCGCCAGCAGCTTGGGGACCTCTGATACGCAGTATTTT
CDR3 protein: CASSLGTSDTQYF

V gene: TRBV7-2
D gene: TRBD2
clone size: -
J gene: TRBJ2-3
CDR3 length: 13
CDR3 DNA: TGTGCCAATAGCGGGAGGGCCGGGGATACGCAGTATTTT
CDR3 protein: CANSGRAGDTQYF

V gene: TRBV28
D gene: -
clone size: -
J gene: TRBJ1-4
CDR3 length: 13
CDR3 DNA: TGTGCCAGCATAGGGACCGAGAATGAAAAACTGTTTTTT
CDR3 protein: CASIGTENEKLFF

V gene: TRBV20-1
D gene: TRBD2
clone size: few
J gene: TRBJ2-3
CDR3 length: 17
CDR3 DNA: TGCAGTGCTAGAGTTATCCGGACGGGGGGGCCGCAAGATACGCAGTATTTT
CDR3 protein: CSARVIRTGGPQDTQYF

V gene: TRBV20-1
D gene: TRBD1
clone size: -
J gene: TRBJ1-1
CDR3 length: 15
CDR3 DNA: TGCAGTGCTAGAGATCACAGGGGTCCCAACACTGAAGCTTTCTTT
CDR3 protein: CSARDHRGPNTEAFF

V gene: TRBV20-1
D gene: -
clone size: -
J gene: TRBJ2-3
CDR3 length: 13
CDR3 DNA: TGCAGTGCTGTCACGTGGGGAGCAGATACGCAGTATTTT
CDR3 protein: CSAVTWGADTQYF

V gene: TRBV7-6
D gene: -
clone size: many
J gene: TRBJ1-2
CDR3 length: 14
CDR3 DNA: TGTGCCAGCAGCTTAATGCAGGGAGCGGGTGGCTACACCTTC
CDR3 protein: CASSLMQGAGGYTF

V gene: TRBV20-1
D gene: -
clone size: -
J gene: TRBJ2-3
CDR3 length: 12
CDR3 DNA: TGCAGAGCAATGAGGGATATAGATACGCAGTATTTT
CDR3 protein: CRAMRDIDTQYF

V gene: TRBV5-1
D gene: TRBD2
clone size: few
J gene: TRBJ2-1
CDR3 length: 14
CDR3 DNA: TGCGCCAGCAGCCATGGACTAGCGGGCAATGAGCAGTTCTTC
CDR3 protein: CASSHGLAGNEQFF

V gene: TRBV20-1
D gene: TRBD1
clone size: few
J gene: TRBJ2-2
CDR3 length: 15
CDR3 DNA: TGCAGTGCTAGAGAGAGGGACAGGGGCACCGGGGAGCTGTTTTTT
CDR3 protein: CSARERDRGTGELFF

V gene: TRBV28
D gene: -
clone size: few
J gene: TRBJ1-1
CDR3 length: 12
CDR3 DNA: TGTGCCAGCAGTTTCTGGGGGAGGAGGGCTTTCTTT
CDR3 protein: CASSFWGRRAFF